These 32 T cell receptor beta chains share one sample of origin, sequenced in a study of kidney transplant recipient with SARS-CoV-2 infection. TCRdb used MiXCR to reprocess the reads, holding one entry per CDR3 protein. The sample carries roughly 250,000 distinct CDR3 sequences, more than 25% recorded once. Sequencing used a blood sample, obtained at baseline and around day 120 from a kidney transplant recipient. The receptors shown here come from a male patient aged 30 to 39 who had COVID-19 and was a kidney transplant recipient. A subset of T cells may come from the graft donor.

This clonotype was seen many times. This CDR3 is CASSPLAGDTGELFF. The CDR3 DNA reads as TGTGCCAGCAGTCCCCTAGCGGGAGACACCGGGGAGCTGTTTTTT. This sequence joins TRBV6-4 and TRBJ2-2; 10 bases line up with TRBD2. This CDR3 comprises 15 residues. Germline V gene sequence: CDR1 MRHNA, CDR2 SNTAGT. V trimming: 5 bases; J trimming: 3 bases; junction bases outside the gene matches: 3.

A word on this clonotype: A much more abundant neighbour one base away suggests this may be a read error. The CDR3 loop is CASSQGHLGAGELFF. The CDR3 DNA is TGTGCCAGCAGCCAAGGTCACCTCGGCGCCGGGGAGCTGTTTTTT. The gene calls are TRBV4-2 and TRBJ2-2; D gene unclear. Germline assignment: CDR1 LGHNA and CDR2 YNFKEQ. Trimming removed 1 base at V and 6 bases at J, with 12 bases between. The CDR3 has 15 amino acids.

In the case of this clonotype: This could be a read error, since a much larger clone is one nucleotide away. The chain links TRBV7-2 to TRBJ1-1; 10 nucleotides align to TRBD1. Germline V gene lookup returns CDR1 SGHTA and CDR2 FQGNSA. CDR3 length equals 16 residues. The DNA for the CDR3 is TGTGCCGGCAGCCCGGGACAGGGGATTGGTAGTATGGAAGCTTTCTTT. It yields the protein CAGSPGQGIGSMEAFF.

This clonotype was counted many times. CDR3 residues: CASSNTGSNSPLHF. CDR3 DNA: TGCGCCAGCAGCAACACAGGAAGCAATTCACCCCTCCACTTT. This sequence joins TRBV5-1 and TRBJ1-6, with a possible D match to TRBD1 (5 bases). CDR1 is SGHRS, CDR2 YFSETQ, per germline. The CDR3 runs to 14 residues. V lost 4 bases and J 7 bases, leaving 12 bases between the germline ends.

Worth noting for this clonotype: A much larger clone is a single base away; this may be a read error. The rearrangement links TRBV5-6 to TRBJ2-7; the D is unclear. Trimming cost V 4 bases and J 7 bases, with 18 bases left between them. Germline assignment: CDR1 SGHDT and CDR2 YYEEEE. CDR3 length: 14 amino acids. The CDR3 DNA sequence: TGTGCCAGCAGCCCGCCGACGAGCCTATTTGAGCAGTACTTC. Translating it yields CASSPPTSLFEQYF.

This clonotype was recorded at least ten times. The V and J genes are TRBV12-3 or TRBV12-4 and TRBJ1-4; unclear D gene. CDR3 size: 12 residues. Trimming pared 1 base from V and 11 bases from J, leaving 8 bases between. CDR3 sequence reads: CASSLGGNKLFF. The CDR3 DNA sequence: TGTGCCAGCAGTTTAGGTGGGAATAAACTGTTTTTT.

V gene TRBV28 combines with J gene TRBJ2-1; 9 nucleotides agree with TRBD2. J was trimmed by 4 bases and V by 6 bases; bases with no gene match: 7. The CDR3 length is 15 residues. Germline values: CDR1 MDHEN, CDR2 SYDVKM. The CDR3 loop reads CASRYSGRRYNEQFF. DNA of the CDR3: TGTGCCAGCAGATATAGCGGGAGAAGATACAATGAGCAGTTCTTC.

As regards this clonotype: A much more abundant neighbour one base away suggests this may be a read error. V and J are TRBV5-1 and TRBJ2-1, with 13 bases that match TRBD2. This CDR3 spans 18 amino acids. The germline V gene encodes CDR1 SGHRS and CDR2 YFSETQ. The CDR3 sequence is CAGSGLAGVSGGFNEQFF. The CDR3 nucleotides are TGCGCCGGCAGCGGACTAGCGGGAGTAAGTGGGGGATTCAATGAGCAGTTCTTC.

Remarks on this clonotype: Just one base apart from a much larger clone, this may be a read error. The rearrangement links TRBV6-5 to TRBJ2-6, with D tentatively TRBD1 (5 bases). The CDR3 extends over 17 amino acids. The germline V gene encodes CDR1 MNHEY and CDR2 SVGAGI. For the CDR3, the DNA is TGTGCCGGCAGTACCGACAGTTCTAGCTCTGGGGCCAACGTCCTGACTTTC. Its protein product is CAGSTDSSSSGANVLTF.

This clonotype was detected ten times or more. V usage is TRBV6-5 and J usage is TRBJ2-7, with D perhaps TRBD1 (5 bases). CDR1 and CDR2 (germline): MNHEY, SVGAGI. The CDR3 is 15 amino acids. V dropped 5 bases and J dropped 0 bases, with 14 bases sitting between them. DNA for the CDR3: TGTGCCAGCAGTGATCCATCAGGGATCTCCTACGAGCAGTACTTC. Amino acid sequence: CASSDPSGISYEQYF.

Concerning this clonotype: One base away lies a much larger clone, so this may be a sequencing read error. The chain employs TRBV5-8 and TRBJ2-1; tentatively, D is TRBD1 (5 bases). CDR1 is SGHTS, CDR2 YDEGEE, per germline. The V gene lost 0 bases and the J gene lost 1 base, with 11 bases spanning the gap. There are 16 residues in the CDR3. The CDR3 bases are TGTGCCAGCAGCTTGGAAGGCAGGGCATCCTACAATGAGCAGTTCTTC. As protein: CASSLEGRASYNEQFF.

This clonotype was recorded many times. The V and J genes are TRBV10-1 and TRBJ2-1; 10 nucleotides match TRBD2. V lost 4 bases and J lost 1; bases outside the gene matches: 4. Germline CDR1 WNHNN, CDR2 SYGVQD (reference sequence). This CDR3 has 16 amino acids. DNA of the CDR3: TGCGCCAGCAGTGCTAGCGGGAGTCCGTCCTACAATGAGCAGTTCTTC. Its protein is CASSASGSPSYNEQFF.

This clonotype was counted at least ten times. This chain joins TRBV7-2 and TRBJ1-1, with 8 bases aligning to TRBD1. There are 13 residues in the CDR3. V shed 3 bases, J shed 4 bases, and the junction held 1 base outside the gene matches. Germline V gene sequence: CDR1 SGHTA, CDR2 FQGNSA. CDR3 loop: CASSFDRGTEAFF. CDR3 nucleotides: TGTGCCAGCAGCTTTGACAGGGGCACTGAAGCTTTCTTT.

This clonotype was seen a handful of times. The chain combines TRBV7-6 with TRBJ2-5, with 9 bases aligning to TRBD2. The CDR3 contains 15 residues. From germline, CDR1 is SGHVS and CDR2 FNYEAQ. Germline trimming cut 3 bases from V and 2 bases from J; bases unmatched to any gene: 4. CDR3 DNA sequence: TGTGCCAGCAGCTTGGCGACTAGCGGACAAGAGACCCAGTACTTC. Amino acids: CASSLATSGQETQYF.

With respect to this clonotype: It may be a read error: a sequence one base away is much more abundant. V usage is TRBV7-2 and J usage is TRBJ1-2; D uncertain. The CDR3 is 17 residues long. CDR1 is SGHTA and CDR2 is FQGNSA in the germline V gene. CDR3 in amino acids: CASSLVFRDGKTYDYTF. The DNA for the CDR3 is TGTGCCAGCAGCCTCGTTTTCAGAGACGGAAAGACCTATGACTACACCTTC.

About this clonotype: Just one base apart from a much larger clone, this may be a read error. The chain links TRBV3-1 to TRBJ2-3; a possible D gene is TRBD2 (6 bases). The CDR3 is 17 amino acids. Germline V gene sequence: CDR1 LGHDT, CDR2 YNNKEL (reference sequence). In DNA, the CDR3 is TGTGCCGGCAGCCCGCAGGCTGGGACTTCGGGCACAGATACGCAGTATTTT. Amino acids: CAGSPQAGTSGTDTQYF.

This clonotype was counted at least ten times. The CDR3 sequence: CASSWTSSGKGTGELFF. Written as DNA, the CDR3 is TGTGCCAGCAGCTGGACTAGTAGCGGGAAGGGGACCGGGGAGCTGTTTTTT. The chain has TRBV5-6 and TRBJ2-2; 8 bases map to TRBD2. The CDR3 has 17 amino acids. CDR1 and CDR2 from the germline V gene are SGHDT and YYEEEE. V shed 3 bases, J shed 5 bases, and the junction held 12 bases outside the gene matches.

This clonotype has at least ten counts. The chain joins TRBV6-5 to TRBJ1-2; the D gene is possibly TRBD1 (5 bases). Per the germline V gene, CDR1 is MNHEY and CDR2 is SVGAGI. CDR3 length: 17 amino acids. V lost 0 bases, J lost 2 bases, and 16 bases lay in between. CDR3 in DNA: TGTGCCAGCAGTTACTCTCGGTCCAGGGAGATAAACTATGGCTACACCTTC. Protein sequence: CASSYSRSREINYGYTF.

This clonotype was found many times. The chain combines TRBV7-8 with TRBJ1-2, with unresolved D. With 5 bases removed from V and 4 bases from J, the gap between germline ends came to 23 bases. CDR1 is SGHVS, CDR2 FQNEAQ, per germline. The length of the CDR3 is 17 residues. The chain's CDR3 is CASSRHMFTRKTYGYTF. DNA for the CDR3: TGTGCCAGCAGCAGACACATGTTTACCCGAAAGACCTATGGCTACACCTTC.

The table lists this clonotype with many counts. The chain couples TRBV11-3 to TRBJ1-6; 7 positions agree with TRBD1. Germline V lookup: CDR1 SGHNT, CDR2 YENEEA. This CDR3 is 14 amino acids long. The ends lost 5 bases at V and 7 bases at J; junction bases unmatched: 5. CDR3 protein: CASSARDSNSPLHF. CDR3 DNA sequence: TGTGCCAGCAGCGCCCGGGACAGCAATTCACCCCTCCACTTT.

There are a few counts of this clonotype. The CDR3 does not close with the conserved phenylalanine or tryptophan, likely indicating a read error. J is TRBJ1-5 and V is TRBV30; TRBD1 agrees at 11 bases. This CDR3 has 14 residues. Germline V gene sequence: CDR1 GTSNPN, CDR2 SVGIG (reference sequence). Unmatched junction bases numbered 2, after V lost 3 bases and J lost 4 bases. CDR3 sequence: CAWSGTGGNQPQHL. The CDR3 nucleotides read TGTGCCTGGAGCGGGACAGGGGGGAATCAGCCCCAGCATCTT.

This clonotype was seen at least ten times. The gene calls are TRBV11-3 and TRBJ1-1, with D uncertain. With 1 base removed from V and 2 bases from J, the gap between germline ends came to 5 bases. The germline gives CDR1 SGHNT, CDR2 YENEEA. This CDR3 is 13 amino acids long. The CDR3 protein is CASSLGSNTEAFF. The CDR3 nucleotides read TGTGCCAGCAGCTTAGGTAGTAACACTGAAGCTTTCTTT.

This clonotype occurred many times. The chain couples TRBV7-2 to TRBJ1-2; D gene unclear. V lost 5 bases and J lost 4, with 23 bases in between. Germline-derived CDR1 and CDR2 are SGHTA and FQGNSA. This CDR3 has 17 residues. CDR3 residues: CASSERIRDGKTYGYTF. The CDR3 DNA follows: TGTGCCAGCAGCGAACGAATCAGAGACGGAAAGACCTATGGCTACACCTTC.

A word on this clonotype: A much larger clonotype is one base distant, so this may be a read error. J is TRBJ1-2 and V is TRBV6-6; D is unclear. The CDR3 sequence is 17 residues long. In germline, CDR1 is MNHNY, CDR2 SVGAGI (reference sequence). The CDR3 DNA reads TGTGCCAGCAGTAAGATACGAGGTGGGAGAAAGACCTATGGCTGCACCTTC. It is translated as CASSKIRGGRKTYGCTF.

This clonotype has ten or more counts. The genes are TRBV13 and TRBJ2-1; 9 bases map to TRBD2. The CDR3 spans 16 residues. Germline V gene lookup returns CDR1 PRHDT and CDR2 FYEKMQ (reference sequence). V gave up 5 bases and J gave up 4 bases; unmatched junction bases: 9. As DNA, the CDR3 is TGTGCCAGCAGCCCTCCCGGGACTAGCTCTTACAATGAGCAGTTCTTC. This encodes CASSPPGTSSYNEQFF.

This clonotype was observed at least ten times. The genes are TRBV4-1 and TRBJ1-5, with D possibly matching TRBD1 (6 bases). Germline loops: CDR1 MGHRA, CDR2 YSYEKL. The CDR3 runs 17 residues. Trimming took 1 base from V and 1 from J, leaving 14 bases between them. The CDR3 bases are TGCGCCAGCAGCCAAGGTCCCCGCGGACAGAGCAATCAGCCCCAGCATTTT. This encodes CASSQGPRGQSNQPQHF.

This clonotype has at least ten counts. The junction differs from germline at one of its ends, possibly a read error. The chain is built from TRBV6-2 or TRBV6-3 and TRBJ1-2; TRBD1 matches 8 bases. CDR1 is MNHEY, CDR2 SVGEGT, per germline. CDR3 length: 15 amino acids. DNA of the CDR3: TGTGCGAGCAGGAGTTGGCAGGGGGCAGTCTATGGCTACACCTTC. Protein sequence: CASRSWQGAVYGYTF.

This clonotype was seen a few times. V is TRBV24-1 and J is TRBJ2-1; perhaps D is TRBD1 or TRBD2 (6 bases each). Germline V gene data show CDR1 as KGHDR and CDR2 as SFDVKD. V lost 4 bases and J lost 2, with 14 bases in between. This CDR3 has 16 residues. CDR3 region: CATSDPGGETYNEQFF. The CDR3 DNA sequence: TGTGCCACCAGTGACCCCGGGGGCGAGACCTACAATGAGCAGTTCTTC.

Many counts were recorded for this clonotype. This chain joins TRBV18 and TRBJ1-1; D remains ambiguous. Germline V CDR1 and CDR2: KGHSH, LQKENI. CDR3 length: 14 residues. Between the trimmed V and J ends, which lost 2 bases and 4 bases, there was a span of 11 bases. CDR3 DNA: TGTGCCAGCTCACCAGCGGGGAAAGGCACTGAAGCTTTCTTT. Translating gives CASSPAGKGTEAFF.

The sample holds one count of this clonotype. A much more abundant neighbour one base away suggests this may be a read error. In this CDR3 the conserved last residue, phenylalanine or tryptophan, is missing, so a read error is likely. V usage is TRBV6-5 and J usage is TRBJ1-2; D not resolved. The CDR3 contains 17 residues. The germline V and J ends were trimmed by 4 bases and 4 bases, with 22 bases remaining between them. CDR1 is MNHEY and CDR2 is SVGAGI in the germline V gene. CDR3: CASSWFLECRKTYGYTL. The CDR3 bases are TGTGCCAGCAGTTGGTTTTTGGAATGTAGAAAGACCTATGGCTACACCTTA.

As for this clonotype: Being one base from a much bigger clone, this may be a read error. J is TRBJ1-2 and V is TRBV7-1; D not resolved. TRBV7-1 is labeled an ORF, and its function is uncertain. The CDR3 length is 17 residues. Trimming shortened V by 5 bases and J by 4 bases, and 23 bases separated the two germline ends. CDR3 region: CASSVPRREGKTYGYTF. The CDR3 bases are TGTGCCAGCAGCGTCCCACGTCGCGAGGGAAAGACCTATGGCTACACCTTC.

This clonotype has just one count. One base away lies a much larger clone, so this may be a sequencing read error. This chain uses TRBV12-3 or TRBV12-4 with TRBJ2-1, with D perhaps TRBD1 or TRBD2 (5 bases each). The CDR3 runs to 13 residues. Here the CDR3 reads CASRLGVYNERFF. DNA for the CDR3: TGTGCCAGCAGGTTGGGGGTCTACAATGAGCGGTTCTTC.